These 26 T cell receptor beta chains originate from one sample sequenced in a study of CD8 T cells in ankylosing spondylitis. TCRdb re-called the 5' RACE reads with MiXCR, one entry per CDR3 protein. The sample has some 340,000 distinct CDR3 sequences; approximately 15% are singletons. Sequenced input: blood, either unsorted or a sorted T cell fraction (not recorded which). These receptors were taken from a male donor with ankylosing spondylitis or in good health (not recorded which).

This clonotype was detected a few times. This chain joins TRBV5-1 and TRBJ1-2; possible D gene TRBD1, 6 bases. Looked up from germline, CDR1 is SGHRS and CDR2 is YFSETQ. The CDR3 covers 15 residues. With 7 bases removed from V and 4 bases from J, the gap between germline ends came to 20 bases. CDR3 in amino acids: CASHTPQGGLYGYTF. CDR3 nucleotides: TGCGCCAGCCACACACCACAGGGAGGCCTCTATGGCTACACCTTC.

This clonotype was seen only once. The J gene is TRBJ2-5, the V gene TRBV11-2; D perhaps matches TRBD1 (5 bases). The CDR3 totals 14 residues. The germline V and J ends were trimmed by 1 base and 2 bases, with 8 bases remaining between them. Looked up from germline, CDR1 is SGHAT and CDR2 is FQNNGV. The CDR3 loop reads CASSLGTLQETQYF. For the CDR3, the DNA is TGTGCCAGCAGCTTAGGGACACTACAAGAGACCCAGTACTTC.

The chain has TRBV24-1 and TRBJ2-1; weak D call: TRBD2 (6 bases). Trimming took 4 bases from V and 10 from J, leaving 16 bases between them. The CDR3 has 14 amino acids. The germline CDR1 and CDR2 sequences are KGHDR and SFDVKD. CDR3 protein: CATSESGVNPEQFF. The CDR3 region has the DNA TGTGCCACCAGTGAGTCGGGGGTGAACCCAGAGCAGTTCTTC.

This clonotype has a count of ten or more. The chain joins TRBV12-3 or TRBV12-4 to TRBJ2-7; D uncertain. The ends were cut back, 5 bases at V and 5 bases at J, with 16 bases in the middle. This CDR3 region has 14 residues. The CDR3 region has the DNA TGTGCCAGCAGTCTTAGAGGACGGGCCGACGAGCAGTACTTC. It yields the protein CASSLRGRADEQYF.

This clonotype was counted between two and nine times. The rearrangement links TRBV27 to TRBJ1-4, with 7 bases identical to TRBD1. The CDR3 loop spans 14 amino acids. V lost 3 bases to trimming and J lost 8 bases; unmatched junction nucleotides: 6. The germline CDR1 and CDR2 sequences are MNHEY and SMNVEV (reference sequence). The CDR3, as DNA: TGTGCCAGCAGTTTCAGGGGGGGTCGGGAAAAACTGTTTTTT. It translates to CASSFRGGREKLFF.

This clonotype showed up just a few times. The chain is built from TRBV7-2 and TRBJ2-3; D gene unclear. This CDR3 has 12 residues. V gave up 5 bases and J gave up 4 bases, with 7 bases separating them. The germline CDR1 and CDR2 sequences are SGHTA and FQGNSA. The CDR3 bases are TGTGCCAGCAGCCAGCTCCCAGATACGCAGTATTTT. Amino acids: CASSQLPDTQYF.

This clonotype was observed a few times. The chain joins TRBV2 to TRBJ2-2; 8 positions agree with TRBD1. There are 14 residues in the CDR3. The V segment lost 7 bases and the J segment 3 bases; nucleotides outside the gene matches: 4. In germline, CDR1 is SNHLY, CDR2 FYNNEI. The CDR3 sequence: CASTRGLDTGELFF. DNA of the CDR3: TGTGCCAGCACCAGGGGGCTAGACACCGGGGAGCTGTTTTTT.

This clonotype was observed at least ten times. One junction end does not reproduce the germline sequence, and a read error may be involved. This sequence joins TRBV5-1 and TRBJ2-7; a weak D match, TRBD1 (5 bases). CDR1 and CDR2 (germline): SGHRS, YFSETQ. The CDR3 consists of 13 residues. The CDR3 loop is CASSLEVVGRSHF. The DNA of the CDR3 is TGCGCCAGCAGCTTGGAGGTTGTGGGGCGGTCCCACTTC.

This clonotype occurred a few times. The V and J genes are TRBV19 and TRBJ2-3, with TRBD2 matching 10 bases. Losses at the gene ends were 3 bases for V and 4 bases for J; bases not matched to a gene: 19. This CDR3 contains 20 residues. Germline V gene data show CDR1 as LNHDA and CDR2 as SQIVND (reference sequence). CDR3 region: CASSMSGSSGGGWPPDTQYF. In DNA form, the CDR3 reads TGTGCCAGTAGTATGAGTGGATCTAGCGGGGGAGGGTGGCCCCCAGATACGCAGTATTTT.

The gene calls are TRBV12-3 or TRBV12-4 and TRBJ2-5, with a weak D call TRBD1 (6 bases). The CDR3 totals 14 residues. The V and J ends lost 5 bases and 5 bases respectively, with 15 bases between them. The DNA for the CDR3 is TGTGCCAGCAGTCCCGGGACATATTTGGAGACCCAGTACTTC. Translated, it gives CASSPGTYLETQYF.

This rearrangement joins TRBV6-1 to TRBJ2-7; perhaps TRBD1 as D (5 bases). V was clipped by 3 bases and J by 5 bases, with 14 bases between them. The CDR3 runs 14 residues. In germline, CDR1 is MNHNS, CDR2 SASEGT. The CDR3 DNA reads TGTGCCAGCAGTGACGGACAAGGTTACGACGAGCAGTACTTC. Translation: CASSDGQGYDEQYF.

This clonotype was counted only a few times. The rearrangement joins TRBV20-1 to TRBJ2-1; 11 nucleotides agree with TRBD2. This CDR3 spans 18 amino acids. The V and J ends lost 0 bases and 4 bases, in that order; junction bases with no gene match: 11. Germline V gene lookup returns CDR1 DFQATT and CDR2 SNEGSKA (reference sequence). This CDR3 reads CSARDRTSGGSGYNEQFF. DNA of the CDR3: TGCAGTGCTAGAGATCGAACTAGCGGGGGTTCCGGGTACAATGAGCAGTTCTTC.

Many counts were recorded for this clonotype. This chain uses TRBV12-3 or TRBV12-4 with TRBJ2-2; 12 bases match TRBD2. The J segment lost 2 bases and the V segment lost 5 bases, leaving 3 bases of the junction unmatched. CDR3 length equals 16 residues. CDR3 in amino acids: CASSVTSGSNTGELFF. In DNA, the CDR3 is TGTGCCAGCAGTGTGACTAGCGGGAGTAACACCGGGGAGCTGTTTTTT.

This clonotype was observed a few times. This chain connects TRBV20-1 to TRBJ1-2; D is unresolved. Germline V gives CDR1 DFQATT, CDR2 SNEGSKA (reference sequence). This CDR3 is 15 amino acids long. Between the trimmed V and J ends, which lost 5 bases and 2 bases, there was a span of 18 bases. CDR3 sequence reads: CSADPPHTANYGYTF. In DNA form, the CDR3 reads TGCAGTGCTGACCCACCCCATACGGCGAACTATGGCTACACCTTC.

V gene TRBV5-1 combines with J gene TRBJ2-1; D is unclear. The CDR3 extends over 13 amino acids. Germline V gene lookup returns CDR1 SGHRS and CDR2 YFSETQ. V was pared by 0 bases and J by 7 bases, with 8 bases between. DNA for the CDR3: TGCGCCAGCAGCTTGGGCCCTAGTAATGAGCAGTTCTTC. Its translation: CASSLGPSNEQFF.

This clonotype showed up just a few times. V is TRBV10-3 and J is TRBJ2-7, with D possibly matching TRBD1 (6 bases). The CDR3 loop spans 11 amino acids. Between the trimmed V and J ends, which lost 6 bases and 5 bases, there was a span of 8 bases. CDR1 is ENHRY and CDR2 is SYGVKD in the germline V gene. The CDR3 DNA reads TGTGCCATCAGCCACAGGGACGAGCAGTACTTC. Amino acids: CAISHRDEQYF.

This chain connects TRBV20-1 to TRBJ2-3, with 10 bases fitting TRBD2. Germline V gene lookup returns CDR1 DFQATT and CDR2 SNEGSKA (reference sequence). Losses at the gene ends were 3 bases for V and 3 bases for J; bases not matched to a gene: 6. The CDR3 has 15 amino acids. The chain's CDR3 is CSASRASGSTDTQYF. CDR3 DNA: TGCAGTGCTAGTAGGGCTAGCGGGAGTACAGATACGCAGTATTTT.

This clonotype was detected many times. The CDR3 is CASSKVGGYGEQFF. In DNA form, the CDR3 reads TGTGCCAGCAGCAAGGTAGGGGGGTATGGTGAGCAGTTCTTC. The chain is built from TRBV3-1 and TRBJ2-1; TRBD1 or TRBD2 may be the D gene (6 bases each). This CDR3 comprises 14 residues. The germline CDR1 and CDR2 sequences are LGHDT and YNNKEL (reference sequence). Trimming cost V 5 bases and J 9 bases, with 17 bases left between them.

The chain combines TRBV29-1 with TRBJ2-5; 7 bases are shared with TRBD2. The V segment lost 6 bases and the J segment 3 bases; nucleotides outside the gene matches: 7. Germline V gene sequence: CDR1 SQVTM, CDR2 ANQGSEA. This CDR3 is 13 amino acids long. CDR3 sequence (DNA): TGCAGCGTCCTCGGGACTAACAAAGAGACCCAGTACTTC. Protein sequence: CSVLGTNKETQYF. Based on the CDR3 plus reference TRBV29-1 and TRBJ2-5, the full variable domain is SAVISQKPSRDICQRGTSLTIQCQVDSQVTMMFWYRQQPGQSLTLIATANQGSEATYESGFVIDKFPISRPNLTFSTLTVSNMSPEDSSIYLCSVLGTNKETQYFGPGTRLLVL.

Only a few counts were recorded for this clonotype. This rearrangement joins TRBV20-1 to TRBJ1-1; D remains unclear. V was clipped by 5 bases and J by 1 base, with 14 bases between them. The CDR3 is made up of 14 amino acids. Germline V gives CDR1 DFQATT, CDR2 SNEGSKA (reference sequence). The CDR3 coding sequence is TGCAGTGCTCGCAGGTCCCCGGGGAACACTGAAGCTTTCTTT. Translation gives CSARRSPGNTEAFF.

This clonotype was recorded many times. The chain has TRBV11-2 and TRBJ2-1, with 8 nucleotides matching TRBD2. This CDR3 is 16 amino acids long. V was pared by 5 bases and J by 0 bases, with 6 bases of the junction left unmatched. Per the germline V gene, CDR1 is SGHAT and CDR2 is FQNNGV. The CDR3 DNA reads TGTGCCAGCAGCCCACGACTAGCGAGCTCCTACAATGAGCAGTTCTTC. Its translation: CASSPRLASSYNEQFF.

The chain is built from TRBV5-6 and TRBJ1-2, with D possibly TRBD1 on 5 matching bases. V lost 3 bases, J lost 8 bases, and 26 bases lay in between. The CDR3 runs 17 residues. The germline V gene encodes CDR1 SGHDT and CDR2 YYEEEE. As DNA, the CDR3 is TGTGCCAGCAGCTCCTATATTGTACGCAGGGAGGGGTACGGCTACACCTTC. Protein: CASSSYIVRREGYGYTF.

The chain is built from TRBV7-2 and TRBJ2-1, with D tentatively TRBD1 (5 bases). Per germline, CDR1 SGHTA and CDR2 FQGNSA. CDR3 length equals 12 residues. The V and J ends lost 6 bases and 6 bases respectively, with 9 bases between them. The CDR3 loop reads CASRGRGNEQFF. CDR3 nucleotides: TGTGCCAGCAGGGGAAGGGGCAATGAGCAGTTCTTC.

There are a few counts of this clonotype. The chain uses TRBV12-3 or TRBV12-4 and TRBJ1-2, with 10 bases that match TRBD1. The V segment lost 4 bases and the J segment 13 bases; nucleotides outside the gene matches: 3. The CDR3 spans 11 residues. CDR3 loop: CASSWGQGLTF. The CDR3 region has the DNA TGTGCCAGCAGTTGGGGACAGGGGCTCACCTTC.

This clonotype came up many times. The chain employs TRBV6-2 or TRBV6-3 and TRBJ2-7; perhaps D is TRBD1 or TRBD2 (5 bases each). The CDR3 runs to 12 residues. With 6 bases removed from V and 13 bases from J, the gap between germline ends came to 19 bases. The germline gives CDR1 MNHEY, CDR2 SVGEGT. Here the CDR3 reads CASRGRPPSYYF. The CDR3 DNA follows: TGTGCCAGCAGGGGACGTCCCCCTTCGTATTACTTC.

The chain combines TRBV3-1 with TRBJ2-7; 9 bases align to TRBD1. Germline V gives CDR1 LGHDT, CDR2 YNNKEL (reference sequence). With 1 base clipped from V and 2 bases from J, the junction kept 0 bases outside the gene matches. CDR3 length: 14 amino acids. CDR3 protein: CASSQGTGAYEQYF. Here the CDR3 DNA reads TGTGCCAGCAGCCAAGGGACAGGGGCCTACGAGCAGTACTTC.